One T cell receptor (beta chain) is described in this entry. As yet, its antigen is unknown. CDR1 and CDR2 (germline): MDHEN, SYDVKM. This CDR3 has 15 amino acids. V gave up 3 bases and J gave up 5 bases; unmatched junction bases: 7. This sample is drawn from a study of T cell responses to AZD1222 COVID-19 vaccine. Method: immunoSEQ multiplex PCR; TCRdb's copy keeps in-frame clones and lacks some. The data show about 96,000 clones, around 90% seen once. Whole-study findings and limits: Scientists sampled the repertoires only once the peak T cell response had passed. Vaccine-associated CD4 TCRs spanned spike, dominant at 160-218 and 743-854. Spike-specific TCR repertoires showed rising breadth and depth after two AZD1222 doses.

The sequenced sample was peripheral blood, obtained on day 0 of AZD1222 vaccination. The TCR comes from an adult in good health. The chain couples TRBV28 to TRBJ1-1, with 9 bases matching TRBD1. The CDR3 reads CASSFEKTGGTEAFF. Written as DNA, the CDR3 is TGTGCCAGCAGTTTCGAGAAGACAGGGGGGACTGAAGCTTTCTTT.